The present TCR beta chain was sequenced within a study of blood T cells in healthy people across ages. Study-wide points: Unknown donor CMV status possibly confounded expanded clonotype changes.

Germline V gene data show CDR1 as SGDLS and CDR2 as YYNGEE. This CDR3 contains 18 residues. This clonotype occurred a few times. Its antigen is undetermined. An end of the junction differs from the germline gene, which may be a read error. It was about 9.4 milliliters of peripheral blood that were drawn from each donor. The use of a sample-barcoded 5' primer and a J-beta primer mix characterized a second PCR of roughly 6 to 11 cycles. A single record per CDR3 protein comes from TCRdb applying MiXCR to the 5' RACE reads. The sample comprises roughly 800,000 distinct CDR3 sequences, 20% to 25% of which are singletons, and roughly 3.5% rests with the top ten. These data also formed part of another study, on T cells of mothers and their children. That study reports: All donors were healthy and Caucasian; they were a few mothers and their six children. The whole RNA yield was converted to cDNA, about 1.4 ug per 15 ul.

This sequence was found in a boy aged 5-17 years in good health. The rearrangement uses TRBV9 and TRBJ2-6, with 7 bases aligning to TRBD2. Sequencing was performed on blood. Here the CDR3 reads CASSVGEGPSSGASVLTF. For the CDR3, the DNA is TGTGCCAGCAGCGTAGGGGAGGGACCCAGCTCTGGGGCCAGCGTCCTGACTTTC.